These 3 T cell receptor beta chains were all obtained from the same sample, sequenced in a study of OX40 agonist ivuxolimab in advanced cancers. Library creation used the immunoSEQ multiplex PCR assay. As stored in TCRdb, this immuneACCESS dataset retains in-frame rearrangements with V and J assigned. A fraction of the clones does not appear; measured against another copy, unresolved V genes explain less than half of the discrepancy, and the remainder lacks a known reason. The sample profile shows 45,000 to 60,000 clones; approximately 91% of them were found once. The biggest ten clones account for 6.5% to 9% of the sample. This sample comprised CD4+ or CD8+ T cells sorted from blood, obtained in a trial of the OX40 agonist ivuxolimab. The receptors here all came from an adult with an advanced solid tumor such as melanoma, head and neck, liver or kidney cancer.

The DNA for the CDR3 is TGTGCCTGCTGTGCAGAGACCCAGTACTTC. Translation gives CACCAETQYF. The chain has TRBV30 and TRBJ2-5, with unresolved D. Trimming removed 6 bases from V and 4 bases from J, with 6 bases in between. Germline loops: CDR1 GTSNPN, CDR2 SVGIG (reference sequence). There are 10 residues in the CDR3. The complete variable domain, with remaining parts taken from reference TRBV30 and TRBJ2-5, reads SQTIHQWPATLVQPVGSPLSLECTVEGTSNPNLYWYRQAAGRGLQLLFYSVGIGQISSEVPQNLSASRPQDRQFILSSKKLLLSDSGFYLCACCAETQYFGPGTRLLVL.

This chain joins TRBV6-6 and TRBJ2-3, with TRBD2 matching 7 bases. Per germline, CDR1 MNHNY and CDR2 SVGAGI (reference sequence). The CDR3 consists of 13 residues. V gave up 10 bases and J gave up 5 bases; unmatched junction bases: 9. CDR3 DNA: TGTGCCACCACGTGGGCGGGAGTAGATACGCAGTATTTT. This sequence encodes CATTWAGVDTQYF.

This rearrangement joins TRBV9 to TRBJ2-1; 8 nucleotides match TRBD2. CDR3 length equals 15 residues. V trimming: 0 bases; J trimming: 8 bases; junction bases outside the gene matches: 7. Germline V gene sequence: CDR1 SGDLS, CDR2 YYNGEE. The CDR3 nucleotides are TGTGCCAGCAGCGTAGGGTTAGCGGGGACGGATGAGCAGTTCTTC. Its protein product is CASSVGLAGTDEQFF.